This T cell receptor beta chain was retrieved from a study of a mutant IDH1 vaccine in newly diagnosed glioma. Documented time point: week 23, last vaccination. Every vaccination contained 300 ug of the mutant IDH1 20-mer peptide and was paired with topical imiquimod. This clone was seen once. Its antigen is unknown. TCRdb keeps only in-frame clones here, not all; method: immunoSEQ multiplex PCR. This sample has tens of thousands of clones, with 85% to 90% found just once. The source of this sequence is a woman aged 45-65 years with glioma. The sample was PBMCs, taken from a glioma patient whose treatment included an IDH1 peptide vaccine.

CDR3 residues: CASSRSGSQETQYF. CDR3 in DNA: TGTGCCAGCAGCCGTAGCGGTTCACAAGAGACCCAGTACTTC. The J gene is TRBJ2-5, the V gene TRBV6-5, with D tentatively TRBD2 (6 bases). CDR3 length equals 14 residues. V was shortened by 6 bases and J by 2 bases, with 13 bases between the two germline ends. Germline V lookup: CDR1 MNHEY, CDR2 SVGAGI.